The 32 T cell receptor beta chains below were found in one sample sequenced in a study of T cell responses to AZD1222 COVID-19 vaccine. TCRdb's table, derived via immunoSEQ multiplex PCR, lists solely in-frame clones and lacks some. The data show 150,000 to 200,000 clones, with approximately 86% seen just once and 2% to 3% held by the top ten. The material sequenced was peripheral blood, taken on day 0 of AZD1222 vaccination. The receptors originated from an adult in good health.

The chain's CDR3 is CASSRLQLDREDNQPQHF. The CDR3 nucleotides are TGTGCCAGTAGTCGCCTTCAACTCGACAGGGAGGACAATCAGCCCCAGCATTTT. The chain employs TRBV19 and TRBJ1-5, with 7 nucleotides matching TRBD1. The CDR3 runs to 18 residues. The ends lost 5 bases at V and 3 bases at J; junction bases unmatched: 16. Germline loops: CDR1 LNHDA, CDR2 SQIVND (reference sequence).

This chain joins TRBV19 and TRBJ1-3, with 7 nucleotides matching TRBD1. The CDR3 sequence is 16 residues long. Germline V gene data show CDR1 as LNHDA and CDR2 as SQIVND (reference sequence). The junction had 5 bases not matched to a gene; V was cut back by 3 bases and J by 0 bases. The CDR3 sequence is CASSITGTASGNTIYF. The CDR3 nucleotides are TGTGCCAGTAGTATTACGGGGACAGCCTCTGGAAACACCATATATTTT.

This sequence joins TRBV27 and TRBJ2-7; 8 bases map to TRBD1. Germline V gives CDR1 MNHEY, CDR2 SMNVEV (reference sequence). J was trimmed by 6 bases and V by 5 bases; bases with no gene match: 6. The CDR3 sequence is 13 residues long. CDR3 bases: TGTGCCAGCAGTCTGGACAGGGTCCGCGAGCAGTACTTC. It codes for CASSLDRVREQYF.

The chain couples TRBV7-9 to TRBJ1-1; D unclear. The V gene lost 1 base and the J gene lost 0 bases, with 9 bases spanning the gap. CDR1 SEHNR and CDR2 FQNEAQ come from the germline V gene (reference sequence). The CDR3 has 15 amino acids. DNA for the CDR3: TGTGCCAGCAGCTTAGAATGGCAGATGAACACTGAAGCTTTCTTT. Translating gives CASSLEWQMNTEAFF. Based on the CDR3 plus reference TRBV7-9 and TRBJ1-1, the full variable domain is DTGVSQNPRHKITKRGQNVTFRCDPISEHNRLYWYRQTLGQGPEFLTYFQNEAQLEKSRLLSDRFSAERPKGSFSTLEIQRTEQGDSAMYLCASSLEWQMNTEAFFGQGTRLTVV.

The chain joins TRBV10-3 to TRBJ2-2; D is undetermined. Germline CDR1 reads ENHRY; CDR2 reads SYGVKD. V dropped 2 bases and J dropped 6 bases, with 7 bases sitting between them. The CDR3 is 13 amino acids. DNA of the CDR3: TGTGCCATCAGTGAGGGGTATCCCGGGGAGCTGTTTTTT. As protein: CAISEGYPGELFF.

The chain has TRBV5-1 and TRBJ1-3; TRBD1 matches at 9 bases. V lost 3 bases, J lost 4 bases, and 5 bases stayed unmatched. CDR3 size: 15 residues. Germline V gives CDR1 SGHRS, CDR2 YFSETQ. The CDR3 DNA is TGCGCCAGCAGCTACAACAGGGGGCTCGGAAACACCATATATTTT. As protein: CASSYNRGLGNTIYF.

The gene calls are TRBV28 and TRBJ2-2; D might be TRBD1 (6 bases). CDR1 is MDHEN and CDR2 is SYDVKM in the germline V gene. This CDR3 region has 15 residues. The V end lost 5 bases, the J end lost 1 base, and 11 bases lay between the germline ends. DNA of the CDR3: TGTGCCAGCAGTCCCTGGACAGAGAACACCGGGGAGCTGTTTTTT. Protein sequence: CASSPWTENTGELFF.

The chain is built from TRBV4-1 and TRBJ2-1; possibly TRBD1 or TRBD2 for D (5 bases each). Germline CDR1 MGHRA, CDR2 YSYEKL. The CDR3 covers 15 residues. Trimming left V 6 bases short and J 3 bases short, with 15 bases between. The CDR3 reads CASRGTVVGYNEQFF. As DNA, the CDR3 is TGCGCCAGCAGGGGGACGGTCGTGGGCTACAATGAGCAGTTCTTC.

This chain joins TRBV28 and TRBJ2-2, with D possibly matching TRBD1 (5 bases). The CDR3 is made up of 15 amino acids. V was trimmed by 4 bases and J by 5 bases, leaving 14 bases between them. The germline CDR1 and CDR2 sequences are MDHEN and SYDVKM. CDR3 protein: CASSSRTSRTGELFF. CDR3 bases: TGTGCCAGCAGTTCCAGGACATCGAGGACCGGGGAGCTGTTTTTT.

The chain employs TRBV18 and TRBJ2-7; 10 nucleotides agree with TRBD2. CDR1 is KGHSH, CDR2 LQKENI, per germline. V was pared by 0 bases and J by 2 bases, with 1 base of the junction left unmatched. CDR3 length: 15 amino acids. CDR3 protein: CASSPPLAGAYEQYF. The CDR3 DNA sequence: TGTGCCAGCTCACCACCGCTAGCGGGAGCCTACGAGCAGTACTTC.

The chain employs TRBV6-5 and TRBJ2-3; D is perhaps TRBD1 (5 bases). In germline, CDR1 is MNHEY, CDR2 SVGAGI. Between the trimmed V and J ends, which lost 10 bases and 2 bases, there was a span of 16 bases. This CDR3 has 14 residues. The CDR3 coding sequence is TGTGCCAACAGGAGAGGCGGAATCACAGATACGCAGTATTTT. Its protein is CANRRGGITDTQYF.

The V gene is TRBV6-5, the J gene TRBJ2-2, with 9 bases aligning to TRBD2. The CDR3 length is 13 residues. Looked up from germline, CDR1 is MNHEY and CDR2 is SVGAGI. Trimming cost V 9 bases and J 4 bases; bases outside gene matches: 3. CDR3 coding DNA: TGTGCCAGGGGGCGGGAGGGCACCGGGGAGCTGTTTTTT. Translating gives CARGREGTGELFF.

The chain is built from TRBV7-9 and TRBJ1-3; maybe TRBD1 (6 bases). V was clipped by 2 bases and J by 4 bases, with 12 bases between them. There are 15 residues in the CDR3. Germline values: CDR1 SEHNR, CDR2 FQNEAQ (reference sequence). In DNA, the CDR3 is TGTGCCAGCAGCTTATGGGGGGCGTCCGGAAACACCATATATTTT. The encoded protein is CASSLWGASGNTIYF.

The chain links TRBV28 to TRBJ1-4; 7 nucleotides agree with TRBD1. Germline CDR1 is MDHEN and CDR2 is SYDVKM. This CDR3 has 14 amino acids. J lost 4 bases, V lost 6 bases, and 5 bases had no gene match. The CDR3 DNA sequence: TGTGCCAGCAGACTGGGACAGTTTAATGAAAAACTGTTTTTT. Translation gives CASRLGQFNEKLFF.

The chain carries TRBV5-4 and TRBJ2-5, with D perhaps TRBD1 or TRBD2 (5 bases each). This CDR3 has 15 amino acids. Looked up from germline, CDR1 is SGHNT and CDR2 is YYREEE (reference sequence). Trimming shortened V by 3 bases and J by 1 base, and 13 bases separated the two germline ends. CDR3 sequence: CASSSPGRSQETQYF. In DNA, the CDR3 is TGTGCCAGCAGCTCGCCGGGACGGTCCCAAGAGACCCAGTACTTC.

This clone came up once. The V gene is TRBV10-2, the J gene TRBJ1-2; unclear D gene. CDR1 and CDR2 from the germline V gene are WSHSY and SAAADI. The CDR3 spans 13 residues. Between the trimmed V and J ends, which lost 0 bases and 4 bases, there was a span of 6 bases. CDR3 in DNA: TGCGCCAGCAGTGAGTCGTCAGGCTATGGCTACACCTTC. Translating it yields CASSESSGYGYTF.

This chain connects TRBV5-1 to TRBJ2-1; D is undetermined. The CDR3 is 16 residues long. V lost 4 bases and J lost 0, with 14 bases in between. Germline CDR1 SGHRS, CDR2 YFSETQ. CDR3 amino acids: CASSLTDFSSYNEQFF. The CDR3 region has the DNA TGCGCCAGCAGCCTGACTGACTTCAGCTCCTACAATGAGCAGTTCTTC.

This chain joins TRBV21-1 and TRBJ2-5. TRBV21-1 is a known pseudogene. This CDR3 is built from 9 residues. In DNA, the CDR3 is TGTGCCGGAAAAGAGACCCAGTACTTC. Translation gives CAGKETQYF.

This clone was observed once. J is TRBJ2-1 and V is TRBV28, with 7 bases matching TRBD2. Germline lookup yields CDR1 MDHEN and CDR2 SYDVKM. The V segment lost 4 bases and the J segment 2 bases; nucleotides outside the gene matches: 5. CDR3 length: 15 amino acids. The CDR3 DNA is TGTGCCAGCAGTTCCGACGGACTAGCCTACAATGAGCAGTTCTTC. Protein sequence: CASSSDGLAYNEQFF.

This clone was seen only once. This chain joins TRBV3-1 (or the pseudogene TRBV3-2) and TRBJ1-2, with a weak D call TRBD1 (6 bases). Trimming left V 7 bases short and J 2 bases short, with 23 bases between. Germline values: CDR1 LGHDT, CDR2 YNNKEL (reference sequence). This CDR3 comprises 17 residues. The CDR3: CASTDKGTRIRNYGYTF. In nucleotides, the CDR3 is TGTGCCAGCACCGACAAGGGGACAAGAATACGAAACTATGGCTACACCTTC.

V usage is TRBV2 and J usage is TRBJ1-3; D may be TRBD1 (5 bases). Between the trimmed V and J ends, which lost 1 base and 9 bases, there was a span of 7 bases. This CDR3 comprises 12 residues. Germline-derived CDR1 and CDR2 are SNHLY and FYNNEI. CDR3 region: CASSEGGPTIYF. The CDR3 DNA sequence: TGTGCCAGCAGTGAAGGGGGCCCCACCATATATTTT.

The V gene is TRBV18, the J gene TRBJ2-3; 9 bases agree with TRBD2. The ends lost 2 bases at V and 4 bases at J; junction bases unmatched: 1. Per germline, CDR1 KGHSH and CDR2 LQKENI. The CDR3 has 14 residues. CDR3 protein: CASSPSGRSDTQYF. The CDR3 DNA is TGTGCCAGCTCACCAAGCGGGAGGTCAGATACGCAGTATTTT.

Here the CDR3 DNA reads TGTGCCAGCAGCCAAGTGGTGTACGAGCAGTACTTC. Translation: CASSQVVYEQYF. This chain links TRBV3-1 (or the pseudogene TRBV3-2) with TRBJ2-7; D not resolved. Deletions cut 1 base from V and 4 bases from J, with 5 bases between. CDR3 length: 12 amino acids. Germline-derived CDR1 and CDR2 are LGHDT and YNNKEL (reference sequence).

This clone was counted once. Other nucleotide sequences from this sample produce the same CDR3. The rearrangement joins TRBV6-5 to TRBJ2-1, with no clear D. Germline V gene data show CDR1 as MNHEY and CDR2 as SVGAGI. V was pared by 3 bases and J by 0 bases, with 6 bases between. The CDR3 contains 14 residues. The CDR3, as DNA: TGTGCCAGCAGTTATTCCAGCTCCTACAATGAGCAGTTCTTC. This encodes CASSYSSSYNEQFF.

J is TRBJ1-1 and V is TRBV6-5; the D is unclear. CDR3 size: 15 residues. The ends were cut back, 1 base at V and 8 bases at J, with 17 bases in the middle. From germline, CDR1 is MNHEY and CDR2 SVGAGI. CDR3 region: CASSYFKAIRAEAFF. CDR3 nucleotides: TGTGCCAGCAGTTACTTTAAGGCTATCCGGGCCGAAGCTTTCTTT.

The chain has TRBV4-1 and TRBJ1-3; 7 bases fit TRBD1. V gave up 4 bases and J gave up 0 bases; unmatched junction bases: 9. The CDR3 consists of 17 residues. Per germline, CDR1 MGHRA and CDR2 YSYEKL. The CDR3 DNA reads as TGCGCCAGCAGCCGAGGACAGGCCGTGAGCTCTGGAAACACCATATATTTT. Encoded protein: CASSRGQAVSSGNTIYF.

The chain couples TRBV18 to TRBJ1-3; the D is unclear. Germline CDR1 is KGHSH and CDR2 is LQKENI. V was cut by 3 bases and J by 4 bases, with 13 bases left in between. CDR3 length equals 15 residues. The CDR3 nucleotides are TGTGCCAGCTCACCGGGCACCGCGAGGGGAAACACCATATATTTT. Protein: CASSPGTARGNTIYF.

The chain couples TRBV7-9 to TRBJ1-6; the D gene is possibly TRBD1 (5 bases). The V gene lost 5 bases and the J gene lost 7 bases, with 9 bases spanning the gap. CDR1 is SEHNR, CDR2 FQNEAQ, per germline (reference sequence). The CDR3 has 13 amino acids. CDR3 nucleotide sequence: TGTGCCAGCAGCCGGGACGGGAATTCACCCCTCCACTTT. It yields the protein CASSRDGNSPLHF.

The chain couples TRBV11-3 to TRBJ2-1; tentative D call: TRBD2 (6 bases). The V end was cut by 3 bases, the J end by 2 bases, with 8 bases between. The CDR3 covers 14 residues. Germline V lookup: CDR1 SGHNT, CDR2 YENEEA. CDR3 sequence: CASSFSGTYNEQFF. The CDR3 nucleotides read TGTGCCAGCAGCTTTAGCGGAACCTACAATGAGCAGTTCTTC.

In DNA, the CDR3 is TGTGCCAGCAGTCCCACCCGGGACAGGTGGGGCTATGGCTACACCTTC. Translated, it gives CASSPTRDRWGYGYTF. The chain uses TRBV6-6 and TRBJ1-2; 8 bases match TRBD1. Germline V CDR1 and CDR2: MNHNY, SVGAGI (reference sequence). The length of the CDR3 is 16 residues. Germline trimming cut 5 bases from V and 4 bases from J; bases unmatched to any gene: 12.

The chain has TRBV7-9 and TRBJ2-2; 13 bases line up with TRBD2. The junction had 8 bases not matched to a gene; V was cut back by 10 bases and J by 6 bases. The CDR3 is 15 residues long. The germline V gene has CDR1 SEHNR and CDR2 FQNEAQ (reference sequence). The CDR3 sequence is CATPGLAGAAGELFF. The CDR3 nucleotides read TGTGCCACCCCAGGACTAGCGGGAGCAGCCGGGGAGCTGTTTTTT. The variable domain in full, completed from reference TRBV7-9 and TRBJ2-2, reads DTGVSQNPRHKITKRGQNVTFRCDPISEHNRLYWYRQTLGQGPEFLTYFQNEAQLEKSRLLSDRFSAERPKGSFSTLEIQRTEQGDSAMYLCATPGLAGAAGELFFGEGSRLTVL.

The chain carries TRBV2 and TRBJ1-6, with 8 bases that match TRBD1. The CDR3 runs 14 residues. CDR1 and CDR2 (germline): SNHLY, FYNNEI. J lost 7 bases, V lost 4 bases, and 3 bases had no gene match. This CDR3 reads CASSGQGYNSPLHF. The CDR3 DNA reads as TGTGCCAGCAGTGGACAGGGGTACAATTCACCCCTCCACTTT.